The rows below give T cell receptor beta chains drawn from one sample of a study of T cell repertoires in cytomegalovirus infection. TCRdb re-called the reads with MiXCR, one entry per CDR3 protein. This sample has about 250,000 distinct CDR3 sequences, with around an eighth found just once. The material sequenced was PBMCs. All receptors derive from a human donor in good health (CMV status not recorded). Some clones in this sample may be carry-over from other donors' samples. The CDR3 runs from the conserved cysteine through the conserved F or W. A D gene is named only where the DNA matches it firmly. Size is omitted from some rows. Given values are once, few, many or a class for expanded clones.

clone size: many
J gene: TRBJ2-5
V gene: TRBV20-1
D gene: -
CDR3 protein: CSAKVAESPAETQYF
CDR3 DNA: TGCAGTGCTAAAGTAGCGGAGAGCCCAGCGGAGACCCAGTACTTC

clone size: many
J gene: TRBJ2-1
V gene: TRBV4-3
D gene: TRBD2
CDR3 protein: CASSQDRVEAGGYEQFF
CDR3 DNA: TGCGCCAGCAGCCAAGATAGGGTAGAGGCGGGAGGCTATGAGCAGTTCTTC

clone size: many
J gene: TRBJ1-1
V gene: TRBV7-2
D gene: TRBD1
CDR3 protein: CASSLEGRGFTEAFF
CDR3 DNA: TGTGCCAGCAGCTTAGAAGGCAGGGGGTTCACTGAAGCTTTCTTT

clone size: many
J gene: TRBJ1-3
V gene: TRBV30
D gene: -
CDR3 protein: CAWKKAGNTIYF
CDR3 DNA: TGTGCCTGGAAGAAAGCTGGAAACACCATATATTTT

clone size: -
J gene: TRBJ1-4
V gene: TRBV29-1
D gene: -
CDR3 protein: CSVRGRANEKLFF
CDR3 DNA: TGCAGCGTTAGGGGCAGGGCTAATGAAAAACTGTTTTTT

clone size: many
J gene: TRBJ2-7
V gene: TRBV11-1
D gene: -
CDR3 protein: CASSPAVRRYEQYF
CDR3 DNA: TGTGCCAGCAGCCCCGCGGTAAGGCGATACGAGCAGTACTTC

clone size: many
J gene: TRBJ1-4
V gene: TRBV7-6
D gene: -
CDR3 protein: CASSPDRINEKLFF
CDR3 DNA: TGTGCCAGCAGCCCGGACAGAATTAATGAAAAACTGTTTTTT

clone size: -
J gene: TRBJ2-7
V gene: TRBV27
D gene: TRBD1
CDR3 protein: CASSGTGLYEQYF
CDR3 DNA: TGTGCCAGCAGCGGGACAGGTTTATACGAGCAGTACTTC

clone size: many
J gene: TRBJ2-5
V gene: TRBV7-2
D gene: -
CDR3 protein: CASSSYGRAETQYF
CDR3 DNA: TGTGCCAGCAGCTCGTACGGGAGAGCGGAGACCCAGTACTTC

clone size: -
J gene: TRBJ1-6
V gene: TRBV12-3/TRBV12-4
D gene: TRBD1
CDR3 protein: CASRLRGNSPLHF
CDR3 DNA: TGTGCCAGCAGGCTCAGGGGGAACTCACCCCTCCACTTT

clone size: many
J gene: TRBJ1-3
V gene: TRBV7-9
D gene: -
CDR3 protein: CASSFYFTGTGNTIYF
CDR3 DNA: TGTGCCAGCAGCTTCTACTTTACAGGGACTGGAAACACCATATATTTT

clone size: -
J gene: TRBJ2-5
V gene: TRBV11-2
D gene: -
CDR3 protein: CASSPRLSGKVQYF
CDR3 DNA: TGTGCCAGCAGCCCCCGGCTGTCAGGGAAGGTCCAGTACTTC

clone size: few
J gene: TRBJ1-5
V gene: TRBV6-2/TRBV6-3
D gene: -
CDR3 protein: CASSLKGGRVPSLDF
CDR3 DNA: TGTGCCAGCAGCCTTAAAGGCGGCAGGGTGCCCTCTCTTGATTTT

clone size: -
J gene: TRBJ1-2
V gene: TRBV29-1
D gene: -
CDR3 protein: CSVAGPGGYTF
CDR3 DNA: TGCAGCGTTGCGGGGCCCGGGGGCTACACCTTC

clone size: many
J gene: TRBJ2-3
V gene: TRBV7-2
D gene: -
CDR3 protein: CASSLQAASTDTQYF
CDR3 DNA: TGTGCCAGCAGCTTACAAGCGGCTAGCACAGATACGCAGTATTTT

clone size: many
J gene: TRBJ1-1
V gene: TRBV6-2/TRBV6-3
D gene: TRBD1
CDR3 protein: CASNQQGNLNTEAFF
CDR3 DNA: TGTGCCAGCAATCAACAGGGGAACCTGAACACTGAAGCTTTCTTT

clone size: many
J gene: TRBJ2-3
V gene: TRBV5-5
D gene: TRBD2
CDR3 protein: CASSLTSGRADTQYF
CDR3 DNA: TGTGCCAGCAGCTTGACCAGCGGGAGGGCAGATACGCAGTATTTT

clone size: few
J gene: TRBJ2-1
V gene: TRBV12-3/TRBV12-4
D gene: TRBD2
CDR3 protein: CASTGGAPQGEQFF
CDR3 DNA: TGTGCCAGCACGGGGGGGGCCCCTCAGGGGGAGCAGTTCTTC

clone size: many
J gene: TRBJ1-5
V gene: TRBV7-2
D gene: -
CDR3 protein: CASSPPGQISNQPQHF
CDR3 DNA: TGTGCCAGCAGCCCCCCTGGACAGATTAGCAATCAGCCCCAGCATTTT

clone size: -
J gene: TRBJ2-2
V gene: TRBV2
D gene: TRBD1
CDR3 protein: CASSYDRGGELFF
CDR3 DNA: TGTGCCAGCAGTTACGACAGGGGGGGGGAGCTGTTTTTT

clone size: -
J gene: TRBJ2-3
V gene: TRBV14
D gene: -
CDR3 protein: CASNQDSTDTQYF
CDR3 DNA: TGTGCCAGCAACCAGGACTCCACAGATACGCAGTATTTT

clone size: many
J gene: TRBJ2-2
V gene: TRBV20-1
D gene: -
CDR3 protein: CSARKGGRAGELFF
CDR3 DNA: TGCAGTGCTAGAAAGGGGGGGAGGGCCGGGGAGCTGTTTTTT

clone size: few
J gene: TRBJ2-5
V gene: TRBV5-4
D gene: -
CDR3 protein: CASSLVGEEETQYF
CDR3 DNA: TGTGCCAGCAGCTTGGTAGGGGAGGAAGAGACCCAGTACTTC

clone size: many
J gene: TRBJ1-2
V gene: TRBV7-9
D gene: -
CDR3 protein: CASSADTLLGNGYTF
CDR3 DNA: TGTGCCAGCAGCGCAGACACGCTCCTAGGAAATGGCTACACCTTC

clone size: once
J gene: TRBJ2-1
V gene: TRBV29-1
D gene: -
CDR3 protein: CSADGSSYNEQFF
CDR3 DNA: TGCAGCGCTGACGGTAGCTCCTACAATGAGCAGTTCTTC

clone size: many
J gene: TRBJ2-2
V gene: TRBV7-2
D gene: -
CDR3 protein: CASSPRLNTGELFF
CDR3 DNA: TGTGCCAGCAGTCCCAGGCTGAACACCGGGGAGCTGTTTTTT

clone size: many
J gene: TRBJ1-5
V gene: TRBV7-2
D gene: -
CDR3 protein: CASSLEGVRSQPQHF
CDR3 DNA: TGTGCCAGCAGCTTAGAAGGGGTGAGGAGTCAGCCCCAGCATTTT

clone size: many
J gene: TRBJ1-1
V gene: TRBV7-3
D gene: -
CDR3 protein: CASSPTGPNTEAFF
CDR3 DNA: TGTGCCAGCAGCCCCACAGGTCCGAACACTGAAGCTTTCTTT

clone size: few
J gene: TRBJ2-3
V gene: TRBV27
D gene: -
CDR3 protein: CASSLSRDWSTDTQYF
CDR3 DNA: TGTGCCAGCAGTTTATCTCGAGACTGGAGCACAGATACGCAGTATTTT

clone size: few
J gene: TRBJ2-7
V gene: TRBV9
D gene: TRBD2
CDR3 protein: CASSPSRLAGGIDEQYF
CDR3 DNA: TGTGCCAGCAGCCCGAGCAGGCTAGCGGGAGGGATCGACGAGCAGTACTTC

clone size: -
J gene: TRBJ1-6
V gene: TRBV19
D gene: -
CDR3 protein: CASSTTWGEPGKSPLHF
CDR3 DNA: TGTGCCAGTAGTACAACCTGGGGGGAACCGGGGAAGTCACCCCTCCACTTT

clone size: many
J gene: TRBJ1-1
V gene: TRBV19
D gene: -
CDR3 protein: CASSVSEDTEAFF
CDR3 DNA: TGTGCCAGTAGTGTATCAGAGGACACTGAAGCTTTCTTT

clone size: -
J gene: TRBJ1-1
V gene: TRBV7-9
D gene: TRBD1
CDR3 protein: CASSFDRGPANTEAFF
CDR3 DNA: TGTGCCAGCAGCTTTGACAGGGGGCCGGCGAACACTGAAGCTTTCTTT

clone size: few
J gene: TRBJ2-7
V gene: TRBV6-2/TRBV6-3
D gene: TRBD2
CDR3 protein: CASSLGTSELKQYF
CDR3 DNA: TGTGCCAGCAGTCTCGGGACTAGCGAATTGAAGCAGTACTTC

clone size: -
J gene: TRBJ2-4
V gene: TRBV15
D gene: -
CDR3 protein: CATSRDPGRASNIQYF
CDR3 DNA: TGTGCCACCAGCAGAGATCCCGGCAGGGCGTCAAACATTCAGTACTTC

clone size: -
J gene: TRBJ2-2
V gene: TRBV4-2
D gene: TRBD2
CDR3 protein: CASSQVGTTKTGELFF
CDR3 DNA: TGTGCCAGCAGCCAAGTGGGGACTACTAAAACCGGGGAGCTGTTTTTT

clone size: many
J gene: TRBJ1-3
V gene: TRBV7-2
D gene: -
CDR3 protein: CASSLGSTSGNTIYF
CDR3 DNA: TGTGCCAGCAGCTTAGGGTCGACTTCTGGAAACACCATATATTTT

clone size: -
J gene: TRBJ2-5
V gene: TRBV27
D gene: -
CDR3 protein: CASSPYSLQETQYF
CDR3 DNA: TGTGCCAGCAGTCCCTACTCATTACAAGAGACCCAGTACTTC

clone size: -
J gene: TRBJ2-7
V gene: TRBV18
D gene: TRBD2
CDR3 protein: CASSPSGTREYEQYF
CDR3 DNA: TGTGCCAGCTCACCTAGCGGGACCCGTGAATACGAGCAGTACTTC

clone size: -
J gene: TRBJ2-7
V gene: TRBV10-3
D gene: TRBD2
CDR3 protein: CAIGAGEGLRYEQYF
CDR3 DNA: TGTGCCATCGGAGCGGGAGAAGGCTTACGCTACGAGCAGTACTTC

clone size: -
J gene: TRBJ1-6
V gene: TRBV2
D gene: -
CDR3 protein: CASKTRQLYNSPLHF
CDR3 DNA: TGTGCCAGCAAGACGAGACAGCTCTATAATTCACCCCTCCACTTT

clone size: -
J gene: TRBJ1-2
V gene: TRBV3-1
D gene: TRBD1
CDR3 protein: CASSPGPDRTYGYTF
CDR3 DNA: TGTGCCAGCAGCCCCGGACCGGACAGGACCTATGGCTACACCTTC

clone size: -
J gene: TRBJ2-7
V gene: TRBV5-6
D gene: -
CDR3 protein: CASSKKSRTYEQYF
CDR3 DNA: TGTGCCAGCAGCAAGAAATCTAGAACCTACGAGCAGTACTTC

clone size: many
J gene: TRBJ1-5
V gene: TRBV24-1
D gene: TRBD1
CDR3 protein: CATSDARTGAQPQHF
CDR3 DNA: TGTGCCACCAGTGATGCTAGGACAGGGGCTCAGCCCCAGCATTTT